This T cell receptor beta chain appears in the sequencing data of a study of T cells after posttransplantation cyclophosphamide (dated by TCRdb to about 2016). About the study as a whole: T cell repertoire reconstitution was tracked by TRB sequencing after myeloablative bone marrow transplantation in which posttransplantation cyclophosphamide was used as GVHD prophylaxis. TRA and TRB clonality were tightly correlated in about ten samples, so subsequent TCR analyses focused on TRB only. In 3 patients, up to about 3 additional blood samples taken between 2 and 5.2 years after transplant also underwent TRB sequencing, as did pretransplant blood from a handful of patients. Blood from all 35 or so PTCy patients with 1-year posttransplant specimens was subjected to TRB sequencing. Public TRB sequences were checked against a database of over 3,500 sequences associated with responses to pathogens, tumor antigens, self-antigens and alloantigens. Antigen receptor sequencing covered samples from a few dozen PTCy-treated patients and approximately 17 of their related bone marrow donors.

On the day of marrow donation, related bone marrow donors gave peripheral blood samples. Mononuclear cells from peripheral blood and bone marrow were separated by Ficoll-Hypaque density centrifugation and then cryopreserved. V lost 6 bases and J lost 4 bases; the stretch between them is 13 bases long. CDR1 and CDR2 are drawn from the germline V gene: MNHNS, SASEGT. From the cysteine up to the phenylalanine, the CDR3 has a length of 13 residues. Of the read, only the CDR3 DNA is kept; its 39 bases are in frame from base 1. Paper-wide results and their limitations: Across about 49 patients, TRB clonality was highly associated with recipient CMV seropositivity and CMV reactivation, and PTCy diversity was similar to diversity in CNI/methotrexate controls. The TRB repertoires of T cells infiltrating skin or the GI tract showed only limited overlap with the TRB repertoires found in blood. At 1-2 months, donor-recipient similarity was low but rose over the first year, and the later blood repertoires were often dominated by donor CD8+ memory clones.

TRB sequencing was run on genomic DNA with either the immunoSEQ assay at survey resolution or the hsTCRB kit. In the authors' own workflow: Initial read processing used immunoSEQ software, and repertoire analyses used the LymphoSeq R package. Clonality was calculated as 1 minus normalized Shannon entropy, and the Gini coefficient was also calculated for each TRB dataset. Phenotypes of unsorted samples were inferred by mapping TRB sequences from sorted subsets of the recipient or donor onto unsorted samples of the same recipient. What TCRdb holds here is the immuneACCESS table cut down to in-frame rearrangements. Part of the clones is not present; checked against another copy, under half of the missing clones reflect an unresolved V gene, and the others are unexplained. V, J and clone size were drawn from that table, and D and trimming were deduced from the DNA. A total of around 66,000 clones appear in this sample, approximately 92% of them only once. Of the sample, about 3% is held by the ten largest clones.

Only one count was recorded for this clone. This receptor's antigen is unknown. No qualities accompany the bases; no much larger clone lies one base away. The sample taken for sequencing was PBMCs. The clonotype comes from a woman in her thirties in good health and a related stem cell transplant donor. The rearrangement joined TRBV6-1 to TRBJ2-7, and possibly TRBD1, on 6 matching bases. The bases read TGTGCCAGCAGGCGGCAGGGGATTTACGAGCAGTACTTC. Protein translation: CASRRQGIYEQYF.